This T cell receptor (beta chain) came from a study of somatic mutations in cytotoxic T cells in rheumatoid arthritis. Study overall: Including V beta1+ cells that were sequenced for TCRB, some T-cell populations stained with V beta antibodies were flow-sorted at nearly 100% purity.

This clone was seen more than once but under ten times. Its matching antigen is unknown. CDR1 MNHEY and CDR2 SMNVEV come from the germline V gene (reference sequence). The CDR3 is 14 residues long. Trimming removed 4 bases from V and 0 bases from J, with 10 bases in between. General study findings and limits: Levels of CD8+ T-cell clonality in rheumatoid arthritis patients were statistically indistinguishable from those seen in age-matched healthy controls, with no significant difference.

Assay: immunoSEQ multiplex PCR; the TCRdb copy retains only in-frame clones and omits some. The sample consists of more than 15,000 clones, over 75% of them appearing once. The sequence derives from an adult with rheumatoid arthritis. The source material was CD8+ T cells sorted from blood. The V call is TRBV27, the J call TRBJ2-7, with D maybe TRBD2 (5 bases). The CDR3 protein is CASSSWRASYEQYF. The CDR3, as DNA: TGTGCCAGCAGTTCCTGGCGGGCCTCCTACGAGCAGTACTTC.